The following is a T cell receptor (beta chain) sequence with its context. Its antigen remains unknown. The PCR employed 60 Vbeta primers together with 13 Jbeta primers. The table came from immunoSEQ multiplex PCR; TCRdb's copy has only in-frame clones and leaves some out. This table holds tens of thousands of clones, roughly 64% found once. This record belongs to a study of cytomegalovirus exposure and HLA in healthy donors. For the study at large: Of all 400 or so donors who were genotyped, about 84% belonged to the Caucasian-associated ancestry cluster.

The V end was cut by 5 bases, the J end by 2 bases, with 5 bases between. The CDR3 contains 12 residues. Germline CDR1 and CDR2: LNHNV and YYDKDF (reference sequence). Study conclusions and caveats: It emerged from a later analysis that several of the most significant clusters appeared to be linked to common viral pathogens. Earlier results showed most TCR beta V segments being productive about 87% or about 30% of the time. The availability of immune exposure information extended only to CMV serostatus.

V is TRBV15 and J is TRBJ2-3; D is unresolved. The clonotype originates from a woman aged 40 to 50 in good health and CMV-seropositive. Sequenced input: PBMCs. The CDR3 bases are TGTGCCACCAGCGGCCTCACAGATACGCAGTATTTT. Its translation is CATSGLTDTQYF.